The 28 T cell receptor beta chains below come from one sample, sequenced in a study of beta chain features in type 1 diabetes listed by TCRdb under 2018. The study at large found these results: In all four CD4+ subsets, TCRB CDR3 length was moderately but significantly shorter in type 1 diabetes patients.

The library was obtained by the immunoSEQ multiplex PCR assay. The High Capacity cDNA Reverse Transcription Kit was used to reverse transcribe all of the isolated RNA, meaning that expressed TCRB transcripts were what got sequenced. TCRdb retrieved this table from immuneACCESS and kept in-frame rearrangements only. Not all clones are present; in checked studies, unresolved V genes account for under half, and no reason is known for the remainder. The sample profile shows fewer than 450,000 clones; about 13% of them were found once. Roughly 0.015% of the sample rests with the top ten. Their antigen targets remain unknown. Specimen: naive CD4+ T cells from blood. This specimen's cell subset or site label, interpreted: true naive CD4+ T cells. These receptors were obtained from a young woman with type 1 diabetes.

This clone has a handful of counts. The chain employs TRBV18 and TRBJ2-6; D remains unclear. With 4 bases removed from V and 0 bases from J, the gap between germline ends came to 7 bases. Germline-derived CDR1 and CDR2 are KGHSH and LQKENI. This CDR3 has 15 residues. The CDR3 loop is CASSLEYSGANVLTF. CDR3 DNA: TGTGCCAGCTCACTAGAGTACTCTGGGGCCAACGTCCTGACTTTC.

This clone was counted between two and nine times. V gene TRBV25-1 combines with J gene TRBJ1-5, with 10 nucleotides matching TRBD1. J lost 4 bases, V lost 3 bases, and 3 bases had no gene match. CDR1 MGHDK and CDR2 SYGVNS come from the germline V gene. The CDR3 length is 15 residues. Written as DNA, the CDR3 is TGTGCCAGCAGTGACGGACAGGGGGTAAATCAGCCCCAGCATTTT. It codes for CASSDGQGVNQPQHF. The full variable domain, completed using reference TRBV25-1 and TRBJ1-5, is EADIYQTPRYLVIGTGKKITLECSQTMGHDKMYWYQQDPGMELHLIHYSYGVNSTEKGDLSSESTVSRIRTEHFPLTLESARPSHTSQYLCASSDGQGVNQPQHFGDGTRLSIL.

The rearrangement uses TRBV18 and TRBJ2-7, with 8 bases lining up with TRBD1. This CDR3 comprises 14 residues. V shed 4 bases, J shed 5 bases, and the junction held 7 bases outside the gene matches. Looked up from germline, CDR1 is KGHSH and CDR2 is LQKENI. CDR3 coding DNA: TGTGCCAGCTCACGAAGGACAGGGACCCACGAGCAGTACTTC. Its translation is CASSRRTGTHEQYF.

The gene calls are TRBV14 and TRBJ2-5, with a tentative D call TRBD1 (6 bases). This CDR3 has 16 residues. Germline loops: CDR1 SGHDN, CDR2 FVKESK. The ends were cut back, 1 base at V and 4 bases at J, with 16 bases in the middle. CDR3 amino acids: CASSQVRDTLGETQYF. The CDR3 DNA reads TGTGCCAGCAGCCAAGTCCGGGACACTTTAGGAGAGACCCAGTACTTC.

CDR3 protein: CSALGLAGADTQYF. The CDR3 nucleotides read TGCAGCGCCTTGGGACTAGCGGGAGCAGATACGCAGTATTTT. The rearrangement joins TRBV29-1 to TRBJ2-3; 14 nucleotides align to TRBD2. From germline, CDR1 is SQVTM and CDR2 ANQGSEA. J lost 4 bases, V lost 7 bases, and 4 bases had no gene match. The CDR3 has 14 amino acids.

The gene calls are TRBV7-2 and TRBJ2-7, with TRBD2 matching over 9 bases. The CDR3 has 16 amino acids. CDR1 is SGHTA and CDR2 is FQGNSA in the germline V gene. Losses at the gene ends were 5 bases for V and 1 base for J; bases not matched to a gene: 9. This chain's CDR3 is CASSPSGLAGSYEQYF. The CDR3, as DNA: TGTGCCAGCAGCCCATCGGGGCTAGCGGGATCCTACGAGCAGTACTTC. Full variable domain (rest looked up from reference TRBV7-2 and TRBJ2-7): GAGVSQSPSNKVTEKGKDVELRCDPISGHTALYWYRQSLGQGLEFLIYFQGNSAPDKSGLPSDRFSAERTGGSVSTLTIQRTQQEDSAVYLCASSPSGLAGSYEQYFGPGTRLTVT.

This clone was counted only a few times. CDR3 sequence: CASSPAGRETQYF. The CDR3 nucleotides read TGTGCCAGCAGCCCCGCGGGACGGGAGACCCAGTACTTC. The chain recombines TRBV5-4 with TRBJ2-5; maybe TRBD2 (6 bases). This CDR3 region has 13 residues. V was cut by 4 bases and J by 5 bases, with 12 bases left in between. Germline CDR1 reads SGHNT; CDR2 reads YYREEE (reference sequence).

The chain is built from TRBV30 and TRBJ1-1; D remains unclear. The germline V gene encodes CDR1 GTSNPN and CDR2 SVGIG (reference sequence). This CDR3 has 12 residues. V was pared by 4 bases and J by 5 bases, with 11 bases between. This CDR3 is CAWIVWETEAFF. The CDR3 bases are TGTGCCTGGATTGTCTGGGAGACTGAAGCTTTCTTT. Using reference TRBV30 and TRBJ1-1 for the parts outside the CDR3, the full variable domain is SQTIHQWPATLVQPVGSPLSLECTVEGTSNPNLYWYRQAAGRGLQLLFYSVGIGQISSEVPQNLSASRPQDRQFILSSKKLLLSDSGFYLCAWIVWETEAFFGQGTRLTVV.

V usage is TRBV5-1 and J usage is TRBJ1-1, with a tentative D call TRBD1 (5 bases). CDR3 length: 12 residues. The germline CDR1 and CDR2 sequences are SGHRS and YFSETQ. V lost 3 bases and J 6 bases, leaving 9 bases between the germline ends. The CDR3 loop is CASSWGYAEAFF. DNA for the CDR3: TGCGCCAGCAGCTGGGGCTACGCTGAAGCTTTCTTT.

This chain connects TRBV5-6 to TRBJ2-4, with TRBD1 as a possible D gene (7 bases). The CDR3 is made up of 17 amino acids. CDR1 is SGHDT and CDR2 is YYEEEE in the germline V gene. The germline V and J ends were trimmed by 4 bases and 3 bases, with 20 bases remaining between them. The CDR3 sequence is CASSPLGTVSGKNIQYF. The CDR3 nucleotides are TGTGCCAGCAGCCCCCTCGGGACAGTTAGCGGCAAAAACATTCAGTACTTC.

This chain connects TRBV7-2 to TRBJ2-5; D is perhaps TRBD2 (7 bases). The V end was cut by 5 bases, the J end by 4 bases, with 17 bases between. Germline loops: CDR1 SGHTA, CDR2 FQGNSA. The CDR3 has 15 amino acids. The CDR3 DNA reads as TGTGCCAGCAGCCCACCGGGGAGGGGGGGAGAGACCCAGTACTTC. Translated: CASSPPGRGGETQYF.

The chain is built from TRBV10-3 and TRBJ2-7; 7 positions agree with TRBD2. V trimming: 3 bases; J trimming: 6 bases; junction bases outside the gene matches: 5. Germline V gene data show CDR1 as ENHRY and CDR2 as SYGVKD. The CDR3 is made up of 13 amino acids. CDR3 in DNA: TGTGCCATCAGTGAACAGGTAGCGGGCGAGCAGTACGTC. Encoded protein: CAISEQVAGEQYV.

This clone occurred a few times. The chain joins TRBV29-1 to TRBJ1-1, with D uncertain. The CDR3 is 12 amino acids. Trimming cost V 5 bases and J 0 bases, with 7 bases left between them. The V gene's germline CDR1 is SQVTM and CDR2 ANQGSEA. In DNA form, the CDR3 reads TGCAGCGTTCGCCAGGTGAACACTGAAGCTTTCTTT. Translation gives CSVRQVNTEAFF.

The chain carries TRBV28 and TRBJ2-1; 7 nucleotides match TRBD1. The CDR3 has 16 residues. Germline trimming cut 2 bases from V and 1 base from J; bases unmatched to any gene: 5. Germline loops: CDR1 MDHEN, CDR2 SYDVKM. In nucleotides, the CDR3 is TGTGCCAGCAGTTTAGGGGCAGGGGGATCCTACAATGAGCAGTTCTTC. Translated, it gives CASSLGAGGSYNEQFF.

In this sample, this clone turned up a few times. The J gene is TRBJ2-7, the V gene TRBV7-3, with TRBD1 identical over 7 bases. Per the germline V gene, CDR1 is SGHTA and CDR2 is FQGTGA. The V segment lost 6 bases and the J segment 6 bases; nucleotides outside the gene matches: 8. This CDR3 is 13 amino acids long. The CDR3 here is CASSPGTDLEQYF. In DNA, the CDR3 is TGTGCCAGCAGTCCCGGGACAGACCTCGAGCAGTACTTC.

This clone was seen more than once but under ten times. Other DNA sequences in the sample encode the same CDR3. The chain recombines TRBV18 with TRBJ2-7, with D possibly being TRBD1 or TRBD2 (5 bases each). The V and J ends lost 3 bases and 2 bases respectively, with 5 bases between them. The CDR3 has 12 amino acids. CDR1 KGHSH and CDR2 LQKENI come from the germline V gene. The CDR3 DNA sequence: TGTGCCAGCTCACCGGGGGCCTACGAGCAGTACGTC. As protein: CASSPGAYEQYV.

A single count supports this clone. The chain couples TRBV2 to TRBJ2-5, with 11 bases lining up with TRBD2. Germline CDR1 reads SNHLY; CDR2 reads FYNNEI. Trimming cost V 6 bases and J 5 bases; bases outside gene matches: 11. This CDR3 is 16 amino acids long. The CDR3 DNA follows: TGTGCCAGCAGCGCCCTCCTAGCGGGAGGTAGGGAGACCCAGTACTTC. Its translation is CASSALLAGGRETQYF.

This chain uses TRBV7-2 with TRBJ2-2, with TRBD1 as a possible D gene (5 bases). V dropped 5 bases and J dropped 2 bases, with 12 bases sitting between them. The CDR3 loop spans 15 amino acids. Germline CDR1 is SGHTA and CDR2 is FQGNSA. The CDR3 is CASSPQGSNTGELFF. The CDR3 DNA sequence: TGTGCCAGCAGCCCGCAGGGCTCAAACACCGGGGAGCTGTTTTTT.

The rearrangement uses TRBV28 and TRBJ2-7; TRBD2 matches 9 bases. The CDR3 has 14 amino acids. Per germline, CDR1 MDHEN and CDR2 SYDVKM. The junction had 8 bases not matched to a gene; V was cut back by 6 bases and J by 5 bases. The CDR3 coding sequence is TGTGCCAGCAGAATTAGCGGGAGTCCCGACGAGCAGTACTTC. Translated, it gives CASRISGSPDEQYF.

This clone was picked up a small number of times. V gene TRBV30 combines with J gene TRBJ2-1; 7 bases line up with TRBD2. The CDR3 has 12 amino acids. The V segment lost 1 base and the J segment 6 bases; nucleotides outside the gene matches: 0. Germline loops: CDR1 GTSNPN, CDR2 SVGIG (reference sequence). CDR3 DNA: TGTGCCTGGAGTGGGACTAGCAATGAGCAGTTCTTC. Translating it yields CAWSGTSNEQFF.

V and J are TRBV19 and TRBJ2-1, with 10 bases fitting TRBD1. Trimming took 3 bases from V and 1 from J; bases not matched to a gene: 0. Germline V gene lookup returns CDR1 LNHDA and CDR2 SQIVND (reference sequence). CDR3 length equals 15 residues. CDR3 residues: CASSMDRGSYNEQFF. CDR3 DNA: TGTGCCAGTAGTATGGACAGGGGGTCCTACAATGAGCAGTTCTTC.

This chain uses TRBV7-9 with TRBJ1-5, with TRBD1 matching 7 bases. CDR1 SEHNR and CDR2 FQNEAQ come from the germline V gene (reference sequence). CDR3 length: 15 amino acids. V dropped 3 bases and J dropped 3; count of bases not matched to a gene: 5. CDR3 amino acids: CASSFGTVFNQPQHF. The CDR3 bases are TGTGCCAGCAGCTTCGGGACAGTCTTCAATCAGCCCCAGCATTTT. Full variable domain (remainder filled in from reference TRBV7-9 and TRBJ1-5): DTGVSQNPRHKITKRGQNVTFRCDPISEHNRLYWYRQTLGQGPEFLTYFQNEAQLEKSRLLSDRFSAERPKGSFSTLEIQRTEQGDSAMYLCASSFGTVFNQPQHFGDGTRLSIL.

This clone showed up just a few times. The gene calls are TRBV30 and TRBJ2-7, with 9 positions matching TRBD1. Germline CDR1 GTSNPN, CDR2 SVGIG (reference sequence). The trim removed 0 bases at V and 7 bases at J, leaving 10 bases unmatched. The CDR3 has 15 amino acids. The CDR3 coding sequence is TGTGCCTGGAGTGTACGTGGGACAGGGTTATGGGAGCAGTACTTC. Translating gives CAWSVRGTGLWEQYF.

This clone was counted between two and nine times. This chain uses TRBV5-1 with TRBJ2-7; 9 bases are a match to TRBD2. The V and J ends lost 0 bases and 12 bases, in that order; junction bases with no gene match: 13. The CDR3 totals 15 residues. Germline CDR1 SGHRS, CDR2 YFSETQ. CDR3 sequence (DNA): TGCGCCAGCAGCTTGGTATTAGCGGGAGTGATAAAAGGGTACTTC. This translates into CASSLVLAGVIKGYF.

In its sample, this clone was seen a few times. V and J are TRBV15 and TRBJ2-3; D gene unclear. The CDR3 has 12 amino acids. The germline V and J ends were trimmed by 5 bases and 0 bases, with 3 bases remaining between them. CDR1 and CDR2 (germline): LNHNV, YYDKDF (reference sequence). The CDR3 DNA is TGTGCCACCAGCGGCAGCACAGATACGCAGTATTTT. Encoded protein: CATSGSTDTQYF.

As for this clone: Other DNA sequences of this sample code for an identical CDR3. The chain links TRBV5-1 to TRBJ1-1, with 7 positions matching TRBD1. This CDR3 has 14 amino acids. The V gene end was trimmed by 3 bases and the J gene end by 2 bases; junction bases not matched to a gene: 4. Germline assignment: CDR1 SGHRS and CDR2 YFSETQ. The CDR3 DNA reads TGCGCCAGCAGCTCGACAGGGACCAACACTGAAGCTTTCTTT. This codes for CASSSTGTNTEAFF.

The rearrangement joins TRBV4-2 to TRBJ2-7, with 8 bases matching TRBD1. J was trimmed by 0 bases and V by 4 bases; bases with no gene match: 2. CDR1 is LGHNA and CDR2 is YNFKEQ in the germline V gene. This CDR3 comprises 14 residues. In nucleotides, the CDR3 is TGTGCCAGCAGCCGGGACAGGTCCTCCTACGAGCAGTACTTC. Translating gives CASSRDRSSYEQYF.

The chain has TRBV14 and TRBJ2-5; a possible D gene is TRBD2 (5 bases). CDR1 SGHDN and CDR2 FVKESK come from the germline V gene. The CDR3 extends over 13 amino acids. Trimming left V 4 bases short and J 4 bases short, with 10 bases between. CDR3 sequence: CASSPIGGETQYF. Here the CDR3 DNA reads TGTGCCAGCAGCCCCATAGGAGGAGAGACCCAGTACTTC.